This T cell receptor (beta chain) is from a study of blood T cells in healthy people across ages. Study observations and caveats: Getting older went along with TCR beta diversity per million T cells dropping roughly linearly. Higher diversity, along with more naive CD4+ cells, distinguished long-lived donors from aged donors.

This CDR3 contains 12 residues. The J segment lost 8 bases and the V segment lost 8 bases, leaving 6 bases of the junction unmatched. Germline V gives CDR1 DFQATT, CDR2 SNEGSKA (reference sequence). Primers used in a second PCR of about 7 to 11 cycles were a sample-barcoded 5' primer and a J-beta primer mix. Through a template-switch adaptor with 12 random nucleotides, each cDNA molecule received a tag. TCRdb independently ran MiXCR on the 5' RACE reads; one entry per CDR3 protein. The repertoire holds around 900,000 distinct CDR3 sequences, with about 30% as singletons. This clonotype was observed a handful of times. The target antigen is unknown.

The sequenced sample consisted of blood. This TCR derives from an elderly woman in good health. The chain links TRBV20-1 to TRBJ2-1; TRBD1 agrees at 10 bases. Here the CDR3 reads CSTPGTGDEQFF. The CDR3 DNA reads as TGCAGTACTCCCGGGACAGGGGATGAGCAGTTCTTC.